This T cell receptor (beta chain) is drawn from a study of glioma-infiltrating T cells (dated by TCRdb to the mid-2010s). With regard to the full study: Low-grade gliomas were WHO grade II oligodendrogliomas or astrocytomas, and glioblastomas were WHO grade IV tumors sampled at initial rather than recurrent diagnosis. Glioma patients received dexamethasone for six or fewer days before surgery. Blood libraries targeted about 4- to 10-fold sequencing coverage of about a million peripheral T cells. Sequencing of TCR alpha- and beta-chain repertoires was performed on glioma tissue, on non-neoplastic brain tissue, and on matched peripheral blood mononuclear cells. Each tissue-infiltrating repertoire was compared with the same patient's peripheral blood repertoire to measure divergence between tissue and blood T-cell populations. Three low-grade glioma patients, several primary glioblastoma patients, and three non-glioma patients who contributed non-neoplastic brain tissue made up the paired cohort. Points the paper makes about the study in general: VJ-independent divergence between tissue and blood was found to be below expectation in non-neoplastic patients but above expectation in all gliomas, particularly low-grade gliomas. Small numbers underpinned the group comparisons: under ten glioblastoma patients, three low-grade glioma patients and three non-neoplastic patients. A signature set of shared blood CDR3 motifs marked patients with low tissue-blood divergence and was depleted in highly divergent patients. Only a very small number of CDR3 sequences turned up in both tissue and blood, a result put down to high CDR3 diversity combined with limited sampling.

Immediately after resection, surgical brain or tumor specimens were cryofrozen in liquid nitrogen, with peripheral blood cells collected concurrently. The iRepertoire nested amplicon-rescue multiplex PCR (arm-PCR) platform was used to amplify TCR alpha and beta CDR3 regions from RNA. For one-step reverse transcription and amplification, roughly 95-450 ng of tissue mRNA or PBMC total RNA was used as input. After bead purification, a secondary multiplex PCR added Illumina adapters, and libraries were gel-purified between 200 and 400 bp. Libraries carried internal 6-nucleotide barcodes used for demultiplexing. Sequencing of the libraries was done on an Illumina MiSeq using 2x220 or 2x250 nucleotide paired-end reads. Turning to the authors' computational methods: Paired reads were merged using FLASH 1.2.11 and aligned with BWA-MEM to the GRCh37 human genome, and TRA and TRB reads were then extracted. V and J assignment used an IMGT-derived reference of cassette sequences and CDR3 motifs that included pseudogenes. Reads were translated in three frames, and productive CDR3s were defined as those with a C...FGXG motif and no stop codons. A clonotype was defined as a unique combination of a V-J cassette pair and a CDR3 amino acid sequence. Filtering of reads was based on Hamming distance, with the threshold set by the sequence error rate of each sample in mapped regions. TCRdb handled the public reads itself, with Q25 trimming in fastp and clone calling in MiXCR, and kept productive beta chains. Rows matching on CDR3 protein sequence are summarized as one entry with the most common DNA and genes. The V and J calls and clone size are TCRdb's, not the authors'. Counted in this sample were around 390,000 distinct CDR3 sequences; about 40% of them appeared once. Together, the top ten hold more than 10% of the sample.

There are 12 amino acids in the CDR3, from cysteine to phenylalanine inclusive. CDR3 DNA is the only sequence kept; it has 36 bases, read in frame from the first base. The germline ends are 9 bases apart after V is trimmed by 4 bases and J by 8 bases. CDR1 is given as MDHEN and CDR2 as SYDVKM, both from the germline V gene. Worth noting for this clonotype: It lacks a known antigen. This may arise from a read error, as a much more abundant clone is one base away.

The sequence is built from TRBV28 and TRBJ2-1; too little of a D gene remains to name it. The sample taken for sequencing was glioma tissue, nonneoplastic brain tissue, or PBMCs (not recorded which). The receptor's source is a human donor with low-grade glioma or glioblastoma, undergoing nonglioma brain surgery, or in good health (not recorded which). The base sequence is TGTGCCAGCAGTTCCCCATGGGATGAGCAGTTCTTC. Its translation is CASSSPWDEQFF.